This TCR beta chain was profiled in a study of cytomegalovirus exposure and HLA in healthy donors. Study overall: Of over 300 genotyped donors, roughly 86% clustered with self-reported Caucasian donors.

As regards this clone: Its antigen is still unknown.

Donors showed nominal health when sampled, although they likely had unrecorded immune exposures. PCR primers comprised 60 Vbeta and 13 Jbeta primers. Assay used: immunoSEQ multiplex PCR; TCRdb lists only in-frame clones, some missing. Of around 100,000 clones listed, around 61% were seen once; the top ten hold roughly 2%. Study-level results: TCR beta V- and J-gene trimming, according to a later analysis, was linked to a missense DCLRE1C variant. The majority of CMV-associated TCR beta chains were reported as apparently HLA-restricted in a later analysis.

Germline-derived CDR1 and CDR2 are SEHNR and FQNEAQ (reference sequence). The CDR3 runs to 14 residues. V shed 7 bases and J 2 bases; nucleotides not matched to a gene: 8. The receptor comes from a woman aged 25-40 years in good health and CMV-seronegative. The chain is built from TRBV7-9 and TRBJ2-7, with 7 bases lining up with TRBD2. Sequencing used PBMCs. This CDR3 is CASNPSGATYEQYF. The CDR3 nucleotides read TGTGCCAGCAACCCTAGCGGAGCTACCTACGAGCAGTACTTC.